This T cell receptor beta chain was found in a study of T cell repertoires in cytomegalovirus infection. The wider study: CMV epitopes, recently identified HLA-C-restricted and well-studied HLA-B-restricted, were used. Study-wide results and caveats: In two of eight donors, the top clonotype was HLA-C-restricted CMV-specific.

This clonotype is medium-sized in the sample. Antigen unknown. The germline CDR1 and CDR2 sequences are MNHEY and SMNVEV (reference sequence). The CDR3 has 15 residues. V was trimmed by 2 bases and J by 5 bases, leaving 13 bases between them. TCRdb passed the reads through MiXCR, listing each CDR3 protein once. In the table there are fewer than 70,000 distinct CDR3 sequences, 25% to 30% of which are singletons. The sequencing used CD8+ T cells from cultured PBMCs, collected from culture after CMV antigen stimulation. The sequence derives from a human donor in good health (CMV status not recorded). Some clones in this sample may be carry-over from other donors' samples. V is TRBV27 and J is TRBJ2-1; D unclear. CDR3 sequence reads: CASSLNSGKNNEQFF. CDR3 in DNA: TGTGCCAGCAGTTTAAACTCGGGTAAGAACAATGAGCAGTTCTTC.